A single TCR beta chain is shown here with its context. Other DNA sequences in the same sample also yield this CDR3. This CDR3 comprises 14 residues. V dropped 2 bases and J dropped 1; count of bases not matched to a gene: 2. CDR1 SGDLS and CDR2 YYNGEE come from the germline V gene. The sample belongs to a study of blood T cell repertoires in COVID-19. Per the original methods: Amplification with reference gene primers provided the estimates of nucleated cell counts. Clones were read by immunoSEQ multiplex PCR, and TCRdb kept only the in-frame ones, dropping some. The V and J calls and clone size were taken over from that table, and D and trimming were inferred from the DNA. This sample yields more than 250,000 clones, of which around 90% are seen a single time; 1% belongs to the top ten.

This sequence was found in a man in his forties or fifties with active or convalescent COVID-19. The chain combines TRBV9 with TRBJ1-1; 7 positions agree with TRBD1. Input material: peripheral blood. The CDR3 nucleotides read TGTGCCAGCAGCGTCACAGGGGCGAACACTGAAGCTTTCTTT. Its translation is CASSVTGANTEAFF.